The rows below give T cell receptor beta chains drawn from one sample of a study of T cell changes during pregnancy in multiple sclerosis. Produced via immunoSEQ multiplex PCR; TCRdb's table is partial and in-frame only. The sample has some 60,000 clones, approximately 87% seen once. Material for sequencing was peripheral blood from another person, used as feeder cells. These receptors were obtained from a human donor whose cells served as feeder cells for cultures in a pregnancy study. Both conserved end residues are part of each CDR3. The D gene is left open where the match is weak. Rows give clone size only sometimes, using once, few, many, or a class for an expanded clone.

v_call	cdr3_length	j_call	clone_size	d_call	cdr3_aa	cdr3_nt
TRBV28	16	TRBJ1-5	once	.	CASSIGTKGSNQPQHF	TGTGCCAGCAGTATAGGGACAAAAGGGAGCAATCAGCCCCAGCATTTT
TRBV7-9	15	TRBJ1-2	few	.	CASSLAEQGYHGYTF	TGTGCCAGCAGCTTAGCCGAACAGGGATACCATGGCTACACCTTC
TRBV27	18	TRBJ2-3	.	.	CASSPRRGRVSGTDTQYF	TGTGCCAGCAGTCCTCGCAGGGGAAGAGTATCGGGCACAGATACGCAGTATTTT
TRBV14	15	TRBJ2-2	.	.	CASSRETLNTGELFF	TGTGCCAGCAGCCGGGAGACTTTGAACACCGGGGAGCTGTTTTTT
TRBV28	15	TRBJ2-1	.	.	CASRYSGNSYNEQFF	TGTGCCAGCAGGTATAGCGGAAACTCCTACAATGAGCAGTTCTTC
TRBV7-6	13	TRBJ1-1	.	.	CASSLEWGSEAFF	TGTGCCAGCAGCTTAGAGTGGGGTTCAGAAGCTTTCTTT
TRBV2	13	TRBJ1-5	.	.	CASQPGAAQPQHF	TGTGCCTCCCAGCCGGGGGCGGCTCAGCCCCAGCATTTT
TRBV9	14	TRBJ1-1	.	.	CASSWGGQNTEAFF	TGTGCCAGCAGCTGGGGGGGCCAGAACACTGAAGCTTTCTTT
TRBV6-1	17	TRBJ1-2	.	.	CASSALSGGRKIYGYTF	TGTGCCAGCAGTGCCCTTTCAGGTGGGAGAAAGATCTATGGCTACACCTTC
TRBV10-2	13	TRBJ1-5	.	TRBD1	CASSSTGNQPQHF	TGCGCCAGCAGCTCGACAGGGAATCAGCCCCAGCATTTT
TRBV30	14	TRBJ2-2	.	.	CAQTGRMNTGELFF	TGTGCCCAAACCGGGCGGATGAACACCGGGGAGCTGTTTTTT
TRBV4-2	15	TRBJ1-2	once	.	CASSPREVSPYGYTF	TGTGCCAGCAGCCCCAGGGAGGTCTCCCCCTATGGCTACACCTTC
TRBV9	15	TRBJ2-7	.	TRBD2	CASSVLGLAVNEQYF	TGTGCCAGCAGCGTTCTAGGACTAGCTGTTAACGAGCAGTACTTC
TRBV4-2	14	TRBJ1-1	.	.	CASSRWDRNTEAFF	TGTGCCAGCAGCCGATGGGACCGGAACACTGAAGCTTTCTTT
TRBV7-9	17	TRBJ1-1	few	.	CASSLGSGRYMVTEAFF	TGTGCCAGCAGCTTAGGTTCAGGGCGATATATGGTCACTGAAGCTTTCTTT
TRBV7-9	13	TRBJ1-2	.	TRBD1	CASSLAQGDGYTF	TGTGCCAGCAGCTTAGCGCAGGGGGACGGCTACACCTTC
TRBV23-1	15	TRBJ2-7	.	TRBD1	CASIPHGTASYEQYF	TGCGCCAGCATACCCCACGGGACAGCCTCCTACGAGCAGTACTTC
TRBV7-2	11	TRBJ1-3	.	.	CAAGFGYTIYF	TGTGCCGCCGGCTTCGGGTACACCATATATTTT
TRBV4-1	16	TRBJ1-2	.	TRBD1	CASRPPGQGIRYGYTF	TGCGCCAGTAGACCCCCGGGACAGGGGATCAGATATGGCTACACCTTC
TRBV28	12	TRBJ1-5	.	.	CASTVGNQPQHF	TGTGCCAGCACCGTAGGCAATCAGCCCCAGCATTTT
TRBV6-5	16	TRBJ2-7	.	.	CASSYKPPGSSYEQYF	TGTGCCAGCAGTTACAAACCGCCGGGGTCATCCTACGAGCAGTACTTC
TRBV5-1	13	TRBJ1-1	.	TRBD1	CASTTGEPTEAFF	TGCGCCAGCACCACAGGGGAACCCACTGAAGCTTTCTTT
TRBV10-1	16	TRBJ1-2	few	.	CASSECFWGANYGYTF	TGCGCCAGCAGTGAGTGCTTTTGGGGAGCTAACTATGGCTACACCTTC
TRBV7-9	15	TRBJ2-1	.	TRBD2	CASSWLAGGPNEQFF	TGTGCCAGCAGCTGGCTAGCGGGGGGGCCTAATGAGCAGTTCTTC
TRBV7-9	12	TRBJ1-6	.	.	CASSSAGTLLHF	TGTGCCAGCAGCTCCGCCGGGACCCTCCTCCACTTT
TRBV6-6	16	TRBJ2-5	.	TRBD2	CASSQIRAGAGETQYF	TGTGCCAGCAGCCAGATTAGAGCGGGAGCGGGAGAGACCCAGTACTTC
TRBV6-6	13	TRBJ2-4	few	.	CASSEALATIQYF	TGTGCCAGCAGTGAGGCCCTGGCGACCATTCAGTACTTC
TRBV7-9	17	TRBJ2-7	.	TRBD1	CASIPPPGTGYSYEQYF	TGTGCCAGCATCCCTCCTCCCGGGACAGGGTACTCCTACGAGCAGTACTTC
TRBV7-9	14	TRBJ1-2	.	.	CASSFGPLYYGYTF	TGTGCCAGCAGCTTTGGACCTCTTTATTATGGCTACACCTTC
TRBV28	11	TRBJ1-2	.	.	CASSLGWAGTF	TGTGCCAGCAGTTTAGGGTGGGCTGGCACCTTC
TRBV6-1	15	TRBJ1-5	.	.	CASSEFGVSNQPQHF	TGTGCCAGCAGTGAGTTCGGGGTTAGCAATCAGCCCCAGCATTTT
TRBV5-6	13	TRBJ2-1	.	.	CASSLWGGNREFF	TGTGCCAGCAGCTTGTGGGGCGGGAACCGGGAGTTCTTC
TRBV5-1	13	TRBJ2-7	.	.	CALAAGTRDEQYF	TGCGCTCTCGCGGCAGGGACACGGGACGAGCAGTACTTC
TRBV28	15	TRBJ2-7	.	.	CASTTRGSRAYEQYF	TGTGCCAGCACCACTAGGGGCAGTAGAGCCTACGAGCAGTACTTC
TRBV6-5	13	TRBJ1-5	.	TRBD1	CASSRQGNQPQHF	TGTGCCAGCAGTCGACAGGGGAATCAGCCCCAGCATTTT
TRBV30	11	TRBJ2-1	.	.	CARSSYNEQFF	TGTGCCCGGAGCTCCTACAATGAGCAGTTCTTC
TRBV19	14	TRBJ2-5	.	.	CASSMTAGQETQYF	TGTGCCAGTAGTATGACGGCAGGGCAAGAGACCCAGTACTTC
TRBV10-2	16	TRBJ2-3	once	TRBD2	CASSRSGGGSTDTQYF	TGCGCCAGCAGTCGAAGCGGGGGGGGAAGCACAGATACGCAGTATTTT
TRBV5-1	12	TRBJ2-7	.	.	CASSLGTYEQYF	TGCGCCAGCAGCTTGGGCACCTACGAGCAGTACTTC
TRBV4-2	16	TRBJ1-1	.	TRBD1	CASSHIQGQGATEAFF	TGTGCCAGCAGCCACATACAGGGACAGGGGGCCACTGAAGCTTTCTTT
TRBV9	13	TRBJ2-2	.	.	CASSVGRPGELFF	TGTGCCAGCAGCGTAGGTCGTCCCGGGGAGCTGTTTTTT
TRBV7-2	15	TRBJ1-4	.	.	CASSPGGTQGEKLFF	TGTGCCAGCAGCCCCGGCGGGACTCAGGGGGAAAAACTGTTTTTT
TRBV19	15	TRBJ2-3	.	.	CASGAKDTSTDTQYF	TGTGCCAGTGGGGCCAAGGACACTAGCACAGATACGCAGTATTTT
TRBV6-1	15	TRBJ2-7	.	.	CASSDGGRAAYEQYF	TGTGCCAGCAGTGACGGGGGGCGCGCCGCCTACGAGCAGTACTTC
TRBV5-1	13	TRBJ2-1	.	TRBD1	CASSDTGGNEQFF	TGCGCCAGCAGCGATACAGGGGGCAATGAGCAGTTCTTC
TRBV7-8	14	TRBJ2-5	.	.	CASSPVYREETQYF	TGTGCCAGCAGCCCGGTCTACAGGGAAGAGACCCAGTACTTC
TRBV2	11	TRBJ2-5	few	.	CATAIQETQYF	TGTGCCACGGCTATCCAAGAGACCCAGTACTTC
TRBV11-3	13	TRBJ1-1	.	.	CASSYTWNTEAFF	TGTGCCAGCAGCTATACATGGAACACTGAAGCTTTCTTT